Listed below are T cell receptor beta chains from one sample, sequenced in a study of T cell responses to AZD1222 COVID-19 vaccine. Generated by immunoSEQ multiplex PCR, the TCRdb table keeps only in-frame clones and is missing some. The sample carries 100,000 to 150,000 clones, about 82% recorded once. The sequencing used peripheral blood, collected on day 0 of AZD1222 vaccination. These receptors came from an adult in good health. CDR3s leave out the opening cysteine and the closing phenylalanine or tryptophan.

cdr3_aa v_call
ASSRGGLDPY TRBV3-1/TRBV3-2
ASSSSGSSTDTQY TRBV11-2
ASSLGVLTKNIQY TRBV28
ASSIGGARSYEQY TRBV19
ASSPSGEVYEQY TRBV6-5
ASSKDGTGGPRGKPTPYYEQY TRBV5-1
ASSGGTSGNYEQY TRBV7-8
ASSWGTGGSYEQY TRBV5-1
ASSSLKDNQPQH TRBV7-9
ASSQDPISGGGAVYEQY TRBV4-2
ASAGTTLGENIQY TRBV2
AARLAGGPRNEQF TRBV27
ASSLQGQVLYNEQF TRBV28
ASSPRGLRTDTQY TRBV7-3
ATSRVSGASEAF TRBV15
ASSYRPPSNTEAF TRBV19
ASSQEAGVQH TRBV4-1
ASSLQRARYT TRBV12-3/TRBV12-4
ASSILSTGNQPQH TRBV19
ASSLLGGTGNTIY TRBV19
ASSLSLNTGELF TRBV11-3
ASSFHGENTGELF TRBV5-1
AIRPVQGSRAQSSGRGELF TRBV10-3
ASSTRDLRRETQY TRBV11-2
ASSEGTGASNQPQH TRBV7-7
ASSTPASAPDTQY TRBV19
ASSSSYGAGNTIY TRBV11-2
ASSLMDRDNEQF TRBV7-2
AWTASGAPRVYGYT TRBV30
AISESLAGERSYEQY TRBV10-3
ASSSQLQLRLDGYT TRBV28
ASRTSRGQYTEAF TRBV28
ASSQGQGLGGYT TRBV4-3
ASRRQGEETQY TRBV6-5
ASTQGIYNEQF TRBV2
ASSSYADRGRVDTQY TRBV11-2
ASSLFSYGYT TRBV5-6
ASSLLAGGWDGYT TRBV27
ASSLGVTRGKLF TRBV7-2
ATSDPTGQGIIAGEGETQY TRBV24-1
AIREQGGTGNTIY TRBV10-3
ASSSGTVGTKPEKLF TRBV25-1
ASSRDQGETQY TRBV5-1
ASSPQGDYGYT TRBV5-1
ASSFKEDTEAF TRBV7-3
ASSFETGAGTEAF TRBV7-6
ASSSGLYNEQF TRBV27
ATSNQPQH TRBV28
ASSEAPTPNGEQY TRBV6-1
ASSSGPPNTGELF TRBV5-5
ASIPGATGAYGYT TRBV19
ASSSGLAGNRAY TRBV11-2
ASSLKGNYEQY TRBV7-9
ASSLTGGASGYT TRBV19